This TCR beta chain was observed in a study of blood T cell repertoires in COVID-19. In the study overall: Samples representing acute and convalescent COVID-19 were sourced from the United States, Italy and Spain. PBMCs, B-cell-depleted T cells, or T cells provided the cDNA or gDNA that made up the material.

CDR3 length: 14 residues. In germline, CDR1 is SGHDT, CDR2 YYEEEE. Trimming pared 1 base from V and 5 bases from J, leaving 13 bases between. Per the authors' pipeline: Scientists estimated how many nucleated cells there were by amplifying reference gene primers. Produced via immunoSEQ multiplex PCR; TCRdb's table is partial and in-frame only. V, J and clone size are those of that table, while D and trimming were read from the DNA. The table records just under 350,000 clones, approximately 89% of them present only once. This clonotype originated in a woman under 30 who had recovered from COVID-19. The sample comprised peripheral blood. The genes are TRBV5-6 and TRBJ2-7, with D possibly TRBD2 on 6 matching bases. CDR3 sequence reads: CASSLRLGIDEQYV. The CDR3 region has the DNA TGTGCCAGCAGCTTGCGACTAGGTATAGACGAGCAGTACGTC.